This T cell receptor beta chain was obtained from a study of T cells in Graves' hyperthyroidism and ophthalmopathy. The TCR beta CDR3 regions underwent amplification using RNA transcripts as the source. The HTBI set primed first-round TCR CDR3 RT-PCR. TCRdb reprocessed the multiplex PCR reads via MiXCR and lists one record per CDR3 protein. This table has hundreds of thousands of distinct CDR3 sequences, approximately 24% appearing once. V shed 5 bases and J shed 6 bases, with 20 bases lying between them. The CDR3 contains 16 residues. The germline V gene encodes CDR1 SGHAT and CDR2 FQNNGV. Sequenced material: blood. J is TRBJ2-1 and V is TRBV11-2, with D possibly called TRBD1 or TRBD2 (5 bases each). This clonotype was sampled from a woman between 25 and 40 years old with Graves' ophthalmopathy. The CDR3 DNA follows: TGTGCCAGCAGCCTAATGGACTTAGATGGGGGCAATGAGCAGTTCTTC. Amino acids: CASSLMDLDGGNEQFF. Full variable domain (remainder filled in from reference TRBV11-2 and TRBJ2-1): EAGVAQSPRYKIIEKRQSVAFWCNPISGHATLYWYQQILGQGPKLLIQFQNNGVVDDSQLPKDRFSAERLKGVDSTLKIQPAKLEDSAVYLCASSLMDLDGGNEQFFGPGTRLTVL.